The rows below give T cell receptor beta chains drawn from one sample of a study of shared clonotypes between healthy human individuals. Profiling relied on immunoSEQ multiplex PCR, and the TCRdb table lists in-frame clones only, not all of them. The sample shows over a million clones, roughly 95% of them seen only once. The source material was naive CD4+ T cells sorted from blood. The receptors shown here come from a man younger than 40 in good health. CDR3s include the opening cysteine and the closing phenylalanine or tryptophan. The order of the fields is D gene, V gene, clone size, J gene, CDR3 DNA, CDR3 protein. The D gene is left open where the match is weak. Some rows have no size entry. The others give once, few or many, or a class for an expanded clone.

TRBD1,TRBV28,-,TRBJ2-7,TGTGCCAGCATCACAACAGGGGGCGGCGAGCAGTACTTC,CASITTGGGEQYF
-,TRBV27,few,TRBJ2-7,TGTGCCAGCAGTTCCCCTTGGGAGCAGTACTTC,CASSSPWEQYF
TRBD1,TRBV5-1,-,TRBJ2-2,TGCGCCAGCAGGTCCGGGACAGGGGTGTCCGGGGAGCTGTTTTTT,CASRSGTGVSGELFF
-,TRBV6-5,-,TRBJ2-7,TGTGCCAGCAGTCAGACAGTACGTCTTTACGAGCAGTACTTC,CASSQTVRLYEQYF
TRBD1,TRBV5-4,-,TRBJ1-1,TGTGCCAGCAGCTCCGGGACAGGGCCTTTAGAAGCTTTCTTT,CASSSGTGPLEAFF
TRBD1,TRBV28,-,TRBJ1-4,TGTGCCAGCGGATTCCAGGTTGGACAGGGGCTCAAACTGTTTTTT,CASGFQVGQGLKLFF
-,TRBV29-1,-,TRBJ2-3,TGCAGCGTTTTGGTCAGACTCACAGATACGCAGTATTTT,CSVLVRLTDTQYF
-,TRBV19,once,TRBJ2-5,TGTGCCAGTAGTCTAGAAGAGACCCAGTACTTC,CASSLEETQYF
TRBD2,TRBV7-8,-,TRBJ2-7,TGTGCCAGCAGCCGCGAAGCGGGAGGCTCCCCAAGGGAGTACTTC,CASSREAGGSPREYF
TRBD1,TRBV29-1,-,TRBJ1-5,TGCAGCGTTGTCCCGGGACAGGGCAATCAGCCCCAGCATTTT,CSVVPGQGNQPQHF
-,TRBV29-1,-,TRBJ2-7,TGCAGCGTTTTGGCGCCGGGCAGCGAGCAGTACTTC,CSVLAPGSEQYF
-,TRBV7-9,-,TRBJ1-1,TGTGCCAGCAGCTTAGTACCCATGGGCGCAAGGAACACTGAAGCTTTCTTT,CASSLVPMGARNTEAFF
-,TRBV5-1,-,TRBJ1-1,TGCGCCAGCAGCTTGGACGGGACATCCGAAGCTTTCTTT,CASSLDGTSEAFF
TRBD2,TRBV4-2,-,TRBJ2-1,TGTGCCAGCAGCCAAGATGGTAGCGGGAGCGGCTACAATGAGCAGTTCTTC,CASSQDGSGSGYNEQFF
-,TRBV7-7,-,TRBJ2-5,TGTGCCAGCAGCCCTTCGGAGGGGAAGGGGATACGGCAAGAGACCCAGTACTTC,CASSPSEGKGIRQETQYF
-,TRBV6-5,-,TRBJ1-1,TGTGCCAGCAGCCACGAGGGGGGCACTGAAGCTTTCTTT,CASSHEGGTEAFF
-,TRBV28,-,TRBJ1-1,TGTGCCAGCAGTTTCCACCCGAGGAACACTGAAGCTTTCTTT,CASSFHPRNTEAFF
-,TRBV19,-,TRBJ2-1,TGTGCCAGTAGTAGGGGAGGTAGCGGATACAATGAGCAGTTCTTC,CASSRGGSGYNEQFF
-,TRBV2,once,TRBJ2-1,TGTGCCAGCAGTGAGAACTACGGGCAGTTCTTC,CASSENYGQFF
-,TRBV5-4,-,TRBJ2-3,TGTGCCAGCAGCTTGGAGGTATCTAGCACAGATACGCAGTATTTT,CASSLEVSSTDTQYF
-,TRBV11-1,-,TRBJ2-7,TGTGCCAGCAGCTTGGGCAGCCGCTCCTACGAGCAGTACTTC,CASSLGSRSYEQYF
TRBD2,TRBV27,-,TRBJ2-7,TGTGCCAGTAGTAGGAATCTAGCGGGAGTAGTCCGAACCGAGCAGTACTTC,CASSRNLAGVVRTEQYF
TRBD1,TRBV6-1,-,TRBJ1-1,TGTGCCAGTCAGGGGGCGCGTCACACTGAAGCTTTCTTT,CASQGARHTEAFF
-,TRBV7-6,few,TRBJ1-2,TGTGCCAGCAGCTACGTCCAGGACAGTGGCTACACCTTC,CASSYVQDSGYTF
TRBD1,TRBV10-3,-,TRBJ2-2,TGTGCCATCAGTCGGGACAGGGGTTGGACCGGGGAGCTGTTTTTT,CAISRDRGWTGELFF
-,TRBV4-3,-,TRBJ2-3,TGCGCCAGCAGCCAGAAGGGGGCGGGAGCCACAGATACGCAGTATTTT,CASSQKGAGATDTQYF
TRBD2,TRBV5-5,-,TRBJ2-7,TGTGCCAGCACCTCCCTACTGGCGGGGGGCTACGAGCAGTACTTC,CASTSLLAGGYEQYF
-,TRBV30,-,TRBJ1-1,TGTGCCTGGAGCCGATACGGACCCGGGGTAACGGTAAACACTGAAGCTTTCTTT,CAWSRYGPGVTVNTEAFF
-,TRBV19,-,TRBJ2-1,TGTGCCAGTCGGACTCTAATGCCCCTAACGGGTGAGCAGTTCTTC,CASRTLMPLTGEQFF
-,TRBV5-1,-,TRBJ1-3,TGCGCCAGCAGCCCCGATCGGAGCTCTGGAAACACCATATATTTT,CASSPDRSSGNTIYF
TRBD1,TRBV5-5,-,TRBJ1-2,TGTGCCAGCAGCCCCTGGGACAGGGATAGCTATGGCTACACCTTC,CASSPWDRDSYGYTF
-,TRBV7-6,-,TRBJ2-1,TGTGCCAGCAGCTTAGCGGGCAGCCCCTACAATGAGCAGTTCTTC,CASSLAGSPYNEQFF
TRBD1,TRBV5-4,-,TRBJ1-2,TGTGCCAGCAGCTTGGGGGACAGGCCCCGGCGGGGCTACACCTTC,CASSLGDRPRRGYTF
TRBD2,TRBV5-4,once,TRBJ2-1,TGTGCCAGCAGTTTGAGGCTAGCGGTGAGCTCCTACAATGAGCAGTTCTTC,CASSLRLAVSSYNEQFF
-,TRBV18,-,TRBJ1-1,TGTGCCAGCTCACCATTAGACAGGCGAAGTGAAGCTTTCTTT,CASSPLDRRSEAFF
TRBD1,TRBV28,-,TRBJ1-1,TGTGCCAGCAGTCCAAAAACAGGGGCGGGCACTGAAGCTTTCTTT,CASSPKTGAGTEAFF
TRBD2,TRBV27,-,TRBJ2-1,TGTGCCAGCAGTTTAAGACTAGCAGGGAATGAGCAGTTCTTC,CASSLRLAGNEQFF
-,TRBV6-1,-,TRBJ2-1,TGTGCCAGCAGTGACAAACTCGAAATTCGGGCAAGGGGCTCCTACAATGAGCAGTTCTTC,CASSDKLEIRARGSYNEQFF
TRBD2,TRBV18,-,TRBJ2-1,TGTGCCAGCTCACAGGGGGTTAGCGGGAGCGCTGAGCAGTTCTTC,CASSQGVSGSAEQFF
-,TRBV29-1,-,TRBJ2-7,TGCAGCGCGAGTCAGGGGGGCGCGAACTACGAGCAGTACTTC,CSASQGGANYEQYF
TRBD1,TRBV18,-,TRBJ2-7,TGTGCCAGCTCACTTATTGCGGGACAGGGTTCCGAGCAGTACTTC,CASSLIAGQGSEQYF
-,TRBV10-2,-,TRBJ2-1,TGCGCCACCCTCCCCGAGTACAGGTATGGTGAGCAGTTCTTC,CATLPEYRYGEQFF
TRBD2,TRBV29-1,-,TRBJ2-3,TGCAGCGTTATCCTACTAGCGGGAGAAGCAGATACGCAGTATTTT,CSVILLAGEADTQYF
TRBD1,TRBV29-1,-,TRBJ1-5,TGCAGCGTGGGACAGGACAATCAGCCCCAGCATTTT,CSVGQDNQPQHF
-,TRBV9,-,TRBJ2-7,TGTGCCAGCAGCGTAGGCGGGACCGCCTACGAGCAGTACTTC,CASSVGGTAYEQYF